The 8 T cell receptor beta chains below come from one sample, sequenced in a study of T cell responses to AZD1222 COVID-19 vaccine. The protocol was immunoSEQ multiplex PCR, while the TCRdb copy is restricted to in-frame clones and leaves out a portion. Among 110,000 to 150,000 clones listed, around 88% were seen once. The material was peripheral blood, obtained on day 0 of AZD1222 vaccination. These receptors were obtained from an adult in good health.

The chain employs TRBV18 and TRBJ2-5; D is undetermined. The V gene's germline CDR1 is KGHSH and CDR2 LQKENI. CDR3 length: 12 amino acids. Trimming removed 3 bases at V and 3 bases at J, with 5 bases between. CDR3 sequence (DNA): TGTGCCAGCTCACCCCTTGAAGAGACCCAGTACTTC. Translated: CASSPLEETQYF. The complete variable domain, with remaining parts taken from reference TRBV18 and TRBJ2-5, reads NAGVMQNPRHLVRRRGQEARLRCSPMKGHSHVYWYRQLPEEGLKFMVYLQKENIIDESGMPKERFSAEFPKEGPSILRIQQVVRGDSAAYFCASSPLEETQYFGPGTRLLVL.

The gene calls are TRBV7-2 and TRBJ1-5; D is unresolved. There are 15 residues in the CDR3. Germline values: CDR1 SGHTA, CDR2 FQGNSA. Trimming took off 5 bases at V and 3 bases at J, with 14 bases between the two ends. CDR3: CASSPSAGLNQPQHF. CDR3 DNA sequence: TGTGCCAGCAGCCCATCGGCGGGCCTCAATCAGCCCCAGCATTTT.

The chain links TRBV7-2 to TRBJ2-7; D gene ambiguous. V was cut by 5 bases and J by 2 bases, with 19 bases left in between. The CDR3 length is 16 residues. Germline values: CDR1 SGHTA, CDR2 FQGNSA. For the CDR3, the DNA is TGTGCCAGCAGCAACCTCGGGCCCCCCGACCCCTACGAGCAGTACTTC. Translated: CASSNLGPPDPYEQYF.

The chain employs TRBV9 and TRBJ2-1, with 10 bases lining up with TRBD2. Germline V lookup: CDR1 SGDLS, CDR2 YYNGEE. CDR3 length: 15 amino acids. Germline trimming cut 4 bases from V and 4 bases from J; bases unmatched to any gene: 5. CDR3 sequence: CASSLRTSGYNEQFF. The CDR3, as DNA: TGTGCCAGCAGCCTAAGGACTAGCGGATACAATGAGCAGTTCTTC.

The V gene is TRBV7-2, the J gene TRBJ2-1, with D maybe TRBD1 (6 bases). CDR3 size: 15 residues. The V and J ends lost 5 bases and 5 bases respectively, with 16 bases between them. Germline CDR1 is SGHTA and CDR2 is FQGNSA. CDR3 sequence reads: CASSHHLQGNNEQFF. The CDR3 DNA reads as TGTGCCAGCAGCCACCACCTACAGGGAAACAATGAGCAGTTCTTC.

Remarks on this clone: Other DNA sequences in this sample translate to the same CDR3. The chain employs TRBV3-1 (or the pseudogene TRBV3-2) and TRBJ2-1; D might be TRBD2 (5 bases). The CDR3 is 15 amino acids. V dropped 1 base and J dropped 1 base, with 8 bases sitting between them. Germline CDR1 is LGHDT and CDR2 is YNNKEL (reference sequence). CDR3 residues: CASSQVGGSYNEQFF. Here the CDR3 DNA reads TGTGCCAGCAGCCAAGTAGGCGGGTCCTACAATGAGCAGTTCTTC.

This sequence joins TRBV28 and TRBJ1-3, with D unresolved. The ends were cut back, 2 bases at V and 4 bases at J, with 9 bases in the middle. This CDR3 has 14 residues. CDR1 and CDR2 (germline): MDHEN, SYDVKM. This CDR3 is CASSLEGVGNTIYF. The CDR3 DNA follows: TGTGCCAGCAGTTTAGAGGGAGTGGGAAACACCATATATTTT.

The rearrangement joins TRBV6-5 to TRBJ2-1; TRBD2 aligns across 7 bases. This CDR3 contains 13 residues. V shed 9 bases and J 4 bases; nucleotides not matched to a gene: 6. Germline V gene data show CDR1 as MNHEY and CDR2 as SVGAGI. In DNA, the CDR3 is TGTGCCAGTTCCAGCGGGATGTACAATGAGCAGTTCTTC. It specifies CASSSGMYNEQFF.